This section outlines one T cell receptor (beta chain) sequence together with its context. Its antigen is still unknown. The data stem from a study of beta chain features in type 1 diabetes. Whole-study context: The study examined 107,917,701 sorted cells across all samples.

Overall study findings and caveats: All four CD4+ subsets of Type 1 diabetes patients contained TCRB CDR3s that were moderately but significantly shorter. A PCR bias possibly favoring shorter templates would apply equally to patients and controls. TCRB repertoires of naive, central memory and Treg cells appeared more similar among patients than among healthy donors.

Expressed TCRB transcripts were sequenced because the entire RNA isolate underwent reverse transcription. Libraries were prepared by immunoSEQ multiplex PCR; TCRdb keeps only in-frame clonotypes and omits some of them. Of over 600,000 clones listed, 12% are singletons. This CDR3 comprises 17 residues. Germline CDR1 and CDR2: SGHNT and YYREEE (reference sequence). After removal of 0 bases from V and 4 bases from J, the junction contained 4 bases not matched to a gene. The sequence derives from a man aged 30 to 45 with type 1 diabetes. Sequences were obtained from naive CD4+ T cells from blood. The J gene is TRBJ2-5, the V gene TRBV5-4, with 15 nucleotides matching TRBD2. The CDR3 sequence: CASSLDGTSGGTETQYF. CDR3 bases: TGTGCCAGCAGCTTGGATGGGACTAGCGGGGGGACAGAGACCCAGTACTTC.